This note documents a single T cell receptor beta chain sequence. The antigen is unknown. This record comes from a study of graft-versus-host responses after intestinal transplantation. As for the study in general: Grafts were multivisceral, liver-intestinal, or isolated intestinal. Induction using anti-thymocyte globulin, followed by tacrolimus and steroids for approximately 3 years, was given to all recipients. The study, taken as a whole, reports: Subjects displaying graft-donor T cell macrochimerism possessed elevated graft-versus-host to host-versus-graft clonal ratios inside allografts. Some GvH clones appeared in ileal mucosa or blood before recipient bone marrow.

The germline V gene encodes CDR1 SGHTA and CDR2 FQGTGA. Trimming at V came to 1 base and at J to 6 bases, leaving 1 base not matched to a gene. The CDR3 has 14 amino acids. Data came from immunoSEQ multiplex PCR; TCRdb stores just in-frame clones and leaves some out. The repertoire includes 90,000 to 150,000 clones, approximately 92% of them detected once, and more than 0.1% sits in the top ten. The V call is TRBV7-3, the J call TRBJ2-3; 10 bases match TRBD1. The specimen was unstimulated CD4+ T cells sorted from spleen or lymph node cells, collected before intestinal transplant. The sequence was collected from a human donor who received an intestinal transplant. The CDR3 DNA sequence: TGTGCCAGCAGCTTAAGGGACAGGGGCGATACGCAGTATTTT. Protein product: CASSLRDRGDTQYF.